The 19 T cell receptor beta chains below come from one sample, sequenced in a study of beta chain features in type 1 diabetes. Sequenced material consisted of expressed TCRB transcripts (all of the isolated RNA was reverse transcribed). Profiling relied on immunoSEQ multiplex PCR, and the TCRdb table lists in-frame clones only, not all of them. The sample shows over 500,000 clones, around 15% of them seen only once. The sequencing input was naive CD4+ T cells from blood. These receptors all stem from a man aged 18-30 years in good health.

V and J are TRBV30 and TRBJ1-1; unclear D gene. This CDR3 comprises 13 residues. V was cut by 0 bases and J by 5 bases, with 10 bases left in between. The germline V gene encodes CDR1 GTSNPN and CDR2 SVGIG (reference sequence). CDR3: CAWSVDGGTEAFF. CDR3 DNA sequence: TGTGCCTGGAGTGTAGATGGAGGGACTGAAGCTTTCTTT.

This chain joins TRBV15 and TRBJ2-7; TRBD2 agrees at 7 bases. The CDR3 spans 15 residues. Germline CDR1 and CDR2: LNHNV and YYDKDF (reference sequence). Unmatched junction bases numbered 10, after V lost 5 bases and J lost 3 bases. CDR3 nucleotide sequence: TGTGCCACCAGCGGGGGGGAGAGGATCCGCTACGAGCAGTACTTC. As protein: CATSGGERIRYEQYF.

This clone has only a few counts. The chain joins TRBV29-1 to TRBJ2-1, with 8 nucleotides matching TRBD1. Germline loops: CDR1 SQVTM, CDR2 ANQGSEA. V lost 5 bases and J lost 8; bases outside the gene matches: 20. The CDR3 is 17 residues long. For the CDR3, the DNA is TGCAGCGTTCGTTTAGGGATCGCGGACAGGGTAGGGGATGAGCAGTTCTTC. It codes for CSVRLGIADRVGDEQFF.

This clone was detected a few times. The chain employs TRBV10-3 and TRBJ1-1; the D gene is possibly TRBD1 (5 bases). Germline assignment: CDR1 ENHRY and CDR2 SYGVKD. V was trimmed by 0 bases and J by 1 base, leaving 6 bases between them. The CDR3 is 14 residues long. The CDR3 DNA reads TGTGCCATCAGTGAGTCGAGGGGGAACACTGAAGCTTTCTTT. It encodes CAISESRGNTEAFF.

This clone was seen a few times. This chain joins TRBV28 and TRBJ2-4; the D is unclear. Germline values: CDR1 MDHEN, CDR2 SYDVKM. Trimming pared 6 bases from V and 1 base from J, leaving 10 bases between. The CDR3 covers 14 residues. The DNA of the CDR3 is TGTGCCAGCAGGACGTATACGGCCAAAAACATTCAGTACTTC. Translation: CASRTYTAKNIQYF.

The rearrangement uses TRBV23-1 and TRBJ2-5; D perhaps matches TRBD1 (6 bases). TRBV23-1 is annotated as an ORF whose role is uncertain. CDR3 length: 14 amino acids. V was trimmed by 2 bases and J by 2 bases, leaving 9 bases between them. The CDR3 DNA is TGCGCCAGCAGTCAACCAGGGGCACAAGAGACCCAGTACTTC. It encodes CASSQPGAQETQYF.

The CDR3 spells CTRRETQYF. CDR3 DNA sequence: TGCACAAGAAGGGAGACCCAGTACTTC. This chain joins TRBV29-1 and TRBJ2-5; D unclear. Germline loops: CDR1 SQVTM, CDR2 ANQGSEA. This CDR3 has 9 amino acids.

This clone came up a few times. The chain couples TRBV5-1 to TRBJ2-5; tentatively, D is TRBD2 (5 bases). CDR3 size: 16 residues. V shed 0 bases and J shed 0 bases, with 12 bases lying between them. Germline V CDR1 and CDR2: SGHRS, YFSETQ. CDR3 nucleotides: TGCGCCAGCAGCTTGGCTAGGACTCGGTACCAAGAGACCCAGTACTTC. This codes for CASSLARTRYQETQYF.

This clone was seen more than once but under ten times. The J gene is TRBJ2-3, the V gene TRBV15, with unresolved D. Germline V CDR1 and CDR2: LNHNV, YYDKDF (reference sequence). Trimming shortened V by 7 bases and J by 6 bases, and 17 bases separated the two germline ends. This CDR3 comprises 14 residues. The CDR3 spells CATTKSPASDTQYF. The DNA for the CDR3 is TGTGCCACCACCAAATCACCCGCGTCGGATACGCAGTATTTT.

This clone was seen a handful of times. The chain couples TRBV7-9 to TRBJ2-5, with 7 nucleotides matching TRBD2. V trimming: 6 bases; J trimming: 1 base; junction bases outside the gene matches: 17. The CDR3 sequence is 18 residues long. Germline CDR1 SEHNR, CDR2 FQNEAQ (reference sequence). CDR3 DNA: TGTGCCAGCAGGAGAAAACCTGGGGGGGACTTCGTCCAAGAGACCCAGTACTTC. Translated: CASRRKPGGDFVQETQYF.

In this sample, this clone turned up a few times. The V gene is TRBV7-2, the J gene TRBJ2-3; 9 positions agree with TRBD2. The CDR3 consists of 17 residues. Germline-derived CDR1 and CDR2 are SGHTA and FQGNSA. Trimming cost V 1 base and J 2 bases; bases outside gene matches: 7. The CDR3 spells CASSLVRAGGPTDTQYF. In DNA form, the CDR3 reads TGTGCCAGCAGCTTAGTTAGGGCGGGGGGGCCCACAGATACGCAGTATTTT. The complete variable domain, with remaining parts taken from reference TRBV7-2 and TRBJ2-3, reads GAGVSQSPSNKVTEKGKDVELRCDPISGHTALYWYRQSLGQGLEFLIYFQGNSAPDKSGLPSDRFSAERTGGSVSTLTIQRTQQEDSAVYLCASSLVRAGGPTDTQYFGPGTRLTVL.

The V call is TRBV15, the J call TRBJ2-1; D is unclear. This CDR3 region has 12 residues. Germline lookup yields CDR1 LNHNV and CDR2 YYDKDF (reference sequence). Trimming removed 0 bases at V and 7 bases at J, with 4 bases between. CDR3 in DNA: TGTGCCACCAGCAGAGATCGGAATGAGCAGTTCTTC. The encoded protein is CATSRDRNEQFF. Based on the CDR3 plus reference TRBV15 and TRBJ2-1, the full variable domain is DAMVIQNPRYQVTQFGKPVTLSCSQTLNHNVMYWYQQKSSQAPKLLFHYYDKDFNNEADTPDNFQSRRPNTSFCFLDIRSPGLGDTAMYLCATSRDRNEQFFGPGTRLTVL.

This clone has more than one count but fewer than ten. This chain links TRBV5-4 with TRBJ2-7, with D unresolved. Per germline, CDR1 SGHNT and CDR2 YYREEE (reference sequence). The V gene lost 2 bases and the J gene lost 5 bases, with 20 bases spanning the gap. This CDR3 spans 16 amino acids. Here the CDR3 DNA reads TGTGCCAGCAGCTTCGATTTAGCCACGCAGACCCACGAGCAGTACTTC. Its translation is CASSFDLATQTHEQYF.

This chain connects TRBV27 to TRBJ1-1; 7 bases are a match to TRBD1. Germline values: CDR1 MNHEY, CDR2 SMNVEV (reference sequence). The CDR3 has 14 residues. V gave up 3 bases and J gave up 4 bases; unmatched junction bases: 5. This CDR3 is CASSFDRAGTEAFF. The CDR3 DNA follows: TGTGCCAGCAGTTTTGACAGGGCTGGCACTGAAGCTTTCTTT.

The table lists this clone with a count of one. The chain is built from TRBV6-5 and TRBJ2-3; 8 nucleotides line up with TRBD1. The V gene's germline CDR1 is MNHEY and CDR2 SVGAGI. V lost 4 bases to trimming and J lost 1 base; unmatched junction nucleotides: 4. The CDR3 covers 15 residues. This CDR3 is CASSSTTGGTDTQYF. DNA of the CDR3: TGTGCCAGCAGTTCCACGACAGGGGGCACAGATACGCAGTATTTT.

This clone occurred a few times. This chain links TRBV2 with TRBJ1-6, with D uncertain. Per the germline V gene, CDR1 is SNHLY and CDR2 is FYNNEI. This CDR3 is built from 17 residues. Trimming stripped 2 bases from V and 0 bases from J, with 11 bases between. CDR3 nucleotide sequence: TGTGCCAGCAGTGAACGGCGGCTGAGCTCCTATAATTCACCCCTCCACTTT. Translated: CASSERRLSSYNSPLHF.

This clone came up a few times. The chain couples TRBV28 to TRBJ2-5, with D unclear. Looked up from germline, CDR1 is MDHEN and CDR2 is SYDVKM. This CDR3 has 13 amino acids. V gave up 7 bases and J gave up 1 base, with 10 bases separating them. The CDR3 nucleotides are TGTGCCAGCACCCCAAGGACCCAAGAGACCCAGTACTTC. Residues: CASTPRTQETQYF.

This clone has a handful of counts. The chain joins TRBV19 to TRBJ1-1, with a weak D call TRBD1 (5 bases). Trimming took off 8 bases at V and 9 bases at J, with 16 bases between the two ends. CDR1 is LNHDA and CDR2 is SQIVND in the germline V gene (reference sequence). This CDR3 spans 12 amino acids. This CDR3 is CASSIEGRKAFF. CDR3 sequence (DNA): TGTGCCAGTTCTATCGAGGGGCGCAAAGCTTTCTTT.

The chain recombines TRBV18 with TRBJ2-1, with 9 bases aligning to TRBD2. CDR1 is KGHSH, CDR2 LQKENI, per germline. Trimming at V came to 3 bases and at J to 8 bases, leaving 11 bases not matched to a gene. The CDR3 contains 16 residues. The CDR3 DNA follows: TGTGCCAGCTCACCTCCCAGCGGGGGGTCGTCCCATGAGCAGTTCTTC. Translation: CASSPPSGGSSHEQFF.